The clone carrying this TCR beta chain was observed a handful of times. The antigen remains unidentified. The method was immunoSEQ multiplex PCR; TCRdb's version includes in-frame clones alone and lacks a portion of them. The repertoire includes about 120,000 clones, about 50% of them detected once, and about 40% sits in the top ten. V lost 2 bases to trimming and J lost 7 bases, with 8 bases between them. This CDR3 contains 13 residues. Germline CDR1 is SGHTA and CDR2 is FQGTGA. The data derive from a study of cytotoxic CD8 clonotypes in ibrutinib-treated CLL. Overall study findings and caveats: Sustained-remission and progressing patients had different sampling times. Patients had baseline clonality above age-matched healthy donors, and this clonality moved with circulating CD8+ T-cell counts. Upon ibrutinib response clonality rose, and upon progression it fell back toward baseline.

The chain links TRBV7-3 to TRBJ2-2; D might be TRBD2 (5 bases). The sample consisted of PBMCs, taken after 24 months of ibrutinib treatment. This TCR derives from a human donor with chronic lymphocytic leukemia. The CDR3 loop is CASSLSGIGELFF. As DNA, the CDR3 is TGTGCCAGCAGCTTATCCGGGATCGGGGAGCTGTTTTTT.